This T cell receptor beta chain was obtained from a study of blood T cell repertoires in COVID-19. Trimming left V 4 bases short and J 9 bases short, with 10 bases between. The CDR3 runs 12 residues. Germline loops: CDR1 MNHEY, CDR2 SVGAGI. Data came from immunoSEQ multiplex PCR; TCRdb stores just in-frame clones and leaves some out. Of around 8,300 clones listed, about 86% were seen once; the top ten hold roughly 7.7%. Input material: peripheral blood. The source is a human donor in a cohort sampled during active COVID-19. The chain carries TRBV6-5 and TRBJ2-1, with D possibly matching TRBD2 (5 bases). CDR3 loop: CASSLSGFEQFF. CDR3 nucleotide sequence: TGTGCCAGCAGTTTGTCGGGGTTTGAGCAGTTCTTC.